The next 29 T cell receptor beta chains were all read from a single sample in a study of memory CD8 T cells in hepatitis C reinfection (dated by TCRdb to the late 2010s). Explained via the paper, the time point label denotes: peak reinfection, 3 to 8 weeks after reinfection detection. TCR sequencing was performed on the sorted cells directly ex vivo, without any in vitro expansion beforehand. Library creation used the immunoSEQ multiplex PCR assay. Here the immuneACCESS table is served through TCRdb, limited to in-frame sequences with V and J called. Missing clones are a known gap in these copies; in checked studies unresolved V genes cover under half, and the rest lacks a known reason. The sample table holds 44,000 or so clones, of which 85% to 90% were seen once. The ten largest account for 1% to 1.5% of the sample. Material: naive CD8+ T cells sorted from blood. Taken with the paper, the label for cell subset or site translates to: total naive CD8+CD45RO- T cells. Receptors originate from a young man with hepatitis C virus infection.

The chain employs TRBV7-9 and TRBJ1-2, with 9 bases lining up with TRBD1. The CDR3 sequence is 15 residues long. Germline values: CDR1 SEHNR, CDR2 FQNEAQ (reference sequence). With V trimmed by 5 bases and J by 8 bases, 12 bases remained unmatched. The CDR3 region is CASSPDRTGDRGYTF. As DNA, the CDR3 is TGTGCCAGCAGCCCTGACCGGACAGGGGATAGGGGCTACACCTTC.

This chain links TRBV15 with TRBJ1-5; D is ambiguous. Trimming removed 3 bases at V and 7 bases at J, with 7 bases between. The CDR3 covers 12 residues. Germline V lookup: CDR1 LNHNV, CDR2 YYDKDF (reference sequence). Here the CDR3 DNA reads TGTGCCACCAGCAGCCACAGACAGCCCCAGCATTTT. It specifies CATSSHRQPQHF.

The V call is TRBV6-5, the J call TRBJ2-4; 8 nucleotides line up with TRBD2. This CDR3 region has 14 residues. V gave up 6 bases and J gave up 8 bases; unmatched junction bases: 9. Germline loops: CDR1 MNHEY, CDR2 SVGAGI. CDR3 sequence (DNA): TGTGCCAGCAGCCTCTCGGGGGGGGCTGACATTCAGTACTTC. Protein sequence: CASSLSGGADIQYF.

The J gene is TRBJ2-7, the V gene TRBV20-1; D is uncertain. The CDR3 runs to 9 residues. The germline V gene encodes CDR1 DFQATT and CDR2 SNEGSKA (reference sequence). V lost 7 bases to trimming and J lost 7 bases, with 8 bases between them. CDR3 DNA sequence: TGCAGTGTACAGTGGGAGCAGTACTTC. Its protein is CSVQWEQYF.

The chain couples TRBV28 to TRBJ2-3, with D hard to call. With 6 bases removed from V and 4 bases from J, the gap between germline ends came to 14 bases. Germline V gives CDR1 MDHEN, CDR2 SYDVKM. The CDR3 has 14 amino acids. The CDR3 spells CASRWAGAADTQYF. As DNA, the CDR3 is TGTGCCAGCAGATGGGCCGGTGCCGCAGATACGCAGTATTTT.

This clone showed up just a few times. This sequence joins TRBV5-1 and TRBJ2-7, with D perhaps matching TRBD1 (6 bases). V shed 0 bases and J shed 3 bases, with 10 bases lying between them. This CDR3 contains 14 residues. Germline CDR1 and CDR2: SGHRS and YFSETQ. CDR3 nucleotide sequence: TGCGCCAGCAGCTTGGCACTAGGGGGCTACGAGCAGTACTTC. Encoded protein: CASSLALGGYEQYF.

CDR3 sequence reads: CASSPPGHVSYEQYF. The CDR3 DNA reads as TGTGCCAGCAGCCCACCGGGACACGTCTCCTACGAGCAGTACTTC. This rearrangement joins TRBV11-2 to TRBJ2-7; D may be TRBD1 (6 bases). V lost 5 bases to trimming and J lost 0 bases, with 14 bases between them. Per the germline V gene, CDR1 is SGHAT and CDR2 is FQNNGV. The CDR3 has 15 residues.

The chain is built from TRBV6-1 and TRBJ1-1; no firm D call. The CDR3 runs to 15 residues. Germline V gene data show CDR1 as MNHNS and CDR2 as SASEGT. Trimming shortened V by 0 bases and J by 1 base, and 9 bases separated the two germline ends. The CDR3 DNA follows: TGTGCCAGCAGTGAAGCGCCTCGAGGGAACACTGAAGCTTTCTTT. It encodes CASSEAPRGNTEAFF.

J is TRBJ2-2 and V is TRBV5-1, with D possibly TRBD2 on 7 matching bases. The V end was cut by 5 bases, the J end by 3 bases, with 17 bases between. CDR3 length equals 16 residues. From germline, CDR1 is SGHRS and CDR2 YFSETQ. CDR3 nucleotides: TGCGCCAGCAGGATATCGGCGGGGGCGTACACCGGGGAGCTGTTTTTT. Protein sequence: CASRISAGAYTGELFF.

This clone has a single count. CDR3 nucleotide sequence: TGTGCCAGCAGCTTAGCGCACGTAGCGGGGATCACAGATACGCAGTATTTT. Its translation is CASSLAHVAGITDTQYF. This chain uses TRBV7-9 with TRBJ2-3; 8 bases are shared with TRBD2. This CDR3 comprises 17 residues. CDR1 and CDR2 (germline): SEHNR, FQNEAQ (reference sequence). V was clipped by 0 bases and J by 2 bases; unmatched bases: 7.

This rearrangement joins TRBV4-1 to TRBJ2-3; D is unresolved. The CDR3 covers 13 residues. The germline V gene has CDR1 MGHRA and CDR2 YSYEKL. V was trimmed by 5 bases and J by 6 bases, leaving 12 bases between them. The chain's CDR3 is CASSSRLTDTQYF. DNA of the CDR3: TGCGCCAGCAGCAGCAGACTTACGGATACGCAGTATTTT.

The chain recombines TRBV30 with TRBJ2-3; 9 positions match TRBD1. CDR1 and CDR2 from the germline V gene are GTSNPN and SVGIG (reference sequence). The CDR3 is 17 amino acids. V shed 2 bases, J shed 0 bases, and the junction held 9 bases outside the gene matches. Here the CDR3 DNA reads TGTGCCTGGAGTTATCTGGGACAGGGCCCTAGCACAGATACGCAGTATTTT. Translated, it gives CAWSYLGQGPSTDTQYF.

V usage is TRBV11-2 and J usage is TRBJ2-1, with D hard to call. Trimming took 1 base from V and 1 from J, leaving 8 bases between them. The CDR3 extends over 15 amino acids. The germline gives CDR1 SGHAT, CDR2 FQNNGV. CDR3 region: CASSLGRWSYNEQFF. The CDR3 nucleotides are TGTGCCAGCAGCTTAGGTCGGTGGTCCTACAATGAGCAGTTCTTC. The full variable domain, its missing parts supplied by reference TRBV11-2 and TRBJ2-1, is EAGVAQSPRYKIIEKRQSVAFWCNPISGHATLYWYQQILGQGPKLLIQFQNNGVVDDSQLPKDRFSAERLKGVDSTLKIQPAKLEDSAVYLCASSLGRWSYNEQFFGPGTRLTVL.

The genes are TRBV19 and TRBJ2-5, with D perhaps TRBD2 (7 bases). The CDR3 contains 15 residues. Germline CDR1 LNHDA, CDR2 SQIVND (reference sequence). V was clipped by 4 bases and J by 5 bases, with 17 bases between them. The CDR3 DNA sequence: TGTGCCAGTAGTACCTTGACGGGGGGCGCGGAGACCCAGTACTTC. Translating gives CASSTLTGGAETQYF.

The chain couples TRBV4-1 to TRBJ2-5; D remains unclear. The J call is in doubt because the DNA end fits TRBJ2-7 better. The CDR3 length is 13 residues. Germline CDR1 and CDR2: MGHRA and YSYEKL. The CDR3 loop reads CASSQDTTYEQYF. The CDR3 DNA reads TGCGCCAGCAGCCAAGATACCACCTACGAGCAGTACTTC.

The J gene is TRBJ2-1, the V gene TRBV7-9, with a possible D match to TRBD2 (5 bases). Germline V lookup: CDR1 SEHNR, CDR2 FQNEAQ (reference sequence). V gave up 1 base and J gave up 9 bases, with 13 bases separating them. This CDR3 is built from 14 residues. CDR3 sequence reads: CASSLVEGRTEQFF. In nucleotides, the CDR3 is TGTGCCAGCAGCTTAGTAGAGGGTAGAACTGAGCAGTTCTTC.

The chain carries TRBV4-2 and TRBJ1-2; weak D call: TRBD1 (5 bases). V was trimmed by 3 bases and J by 7 bases, leaving 15 bases between them. CDR1 and CDR2 (germline): LGHNA, YNFKEQ. CDR3 length equals 14 residues. CDR3 nucleotide sequence: TGTGCCAGCAGCCATCCGTCGGACAATCGTGGCTACACCTTC. Residues: CASSHPSDNRGYTF.

The gene calls are TRBV28 and TRBJ2-1; 8 nucleotides align to TRBD2. Germline V gene data show CDR1 as MDHEN and CDR2 as SYDVKM. J gave up 2 bases and V 5 bases, and 2 bases lay outside the gene matches. This CDR3 comprises 14 residues. CDR3 nucleotide sequence: TGTGCCAGCAGTCTTAGCGGGACCTACAATGAGCAGTTCTTC. The encoded protein is CASSLSGTYNEQFF.

The chain carries TRBV9 and TRBJ2-2, with unresolved D. V dropped 3 bases and J dropped 5 bases, with 8 bases sitting between them. The CDR3 loop spans 13 amino acids. Germline-derived CDR1 and CDR2 are SGDLS and YYNGEE. The CDR3 bases are TGTGCCAGCAGCGCGCCAGTGACCGGGGAGCTGTTTTTT. This translates into CASSAPVTGELFF. Full variable domain (outside the CDR3, taken from reference TRBV9 and TRBJ2-2): DSGVTQTPKHLITATGQRVTLRCSPRSGDLSVYWYQQSLDQGLQFLIQYYNGEERAKGNILERFSAQQFPDLHSELNLSSLELGDSALYFCASSAPVTGELFFGEGSRLTVL.

The chain is built from TRBV13 and TRBJ1-5; D ambiguous. Germline V gives CDR1 PRHDT, CDR2 FYEKMQ (reference sequence). With 0 bases removed from V and 1 base from J, the gap between germline ends came to 7 bases. The CDR3 totals 15 residues. CDR3 in DNA: TGTGCCAGCAGCTTAGGGAGTTTGAGCAATCAGCCCCAGCATTTT. Residues: CASSLGSLSNQPQHF.

This chain uses TRBV28 with TRBJ2-7; TRBD2 agrees at 9 bases. Germline assignment: CDR1 MDHEN and CDR2 SYDVKM. With 6 bases clipped from V and 5 bases from J, the junction kept 8 bases outside the gene matches. This CDR3 has 14 amino acids. This CDR3 is CASSVTGTSNEQYF. The CDR3 DNA sequence: TGTGCCAGCAGCGTGACAGGGACTAGCAACGAGCAGTACTTC.

The rearrangement uses TRBV5-4 and TRBJ1-1, with D possibly matching TRBD1 (6 bases). V lost 9 bases and J lost 7, with 22 bases in between. This CDR3 region has 14 residues. CDR1 is SGHNT, CDR2 YYREEE, per germline (reference sequence). As DNA, the CDR3 is TGTGCCAACCGGGACACCCCGGGGGGAGGTGAAGCTTTCTTT. The encoded protein is CANRDTPGGGEAFF.

The chain recombines TRBV19 with TRBJ2-1; 8 bases map to TRBD2. This CDR3 comprises 15 residues. Germline CDR1 is LNHDA and CDR2 is SQIVND (reference sequence). Germline trimming cut 7 bases from V and 1 base from J; bases unmatched to any gene: 6. The CDR3 here is CASKSGTRSYNEQFF. The DNA for the CDR3 is TGTGCCAGTAAGTCTGGGACTAGATCCTACAATGAGCAGTTCTTC.

This sequence joins TRBV2 and TRBJ2-1; tentatively, D is TRBD2 (6 bases). V gave up 4 bases and J gave up 2 bases, with 21 bases separating them. The CDR3 contains 18 residues. CDR1 and CDR2 from the germline V gene are SNHLY and FYNNEI. The CDR3 DNA reads TGTGCCAGCAGTGGATACCGGGGTGGGGACTCCCCCTACAATGAGCAGTTCTTC. Protein product: CASSGYRGGDSPYNEQFF.

The chain couples TRBV5-1 to TRBJ2-2, with a possible D match to TRBD1 (6 bases). Germline V gene data show CDR1 as SGHRS and CDR2 as YFSETQ. The CDR3 runs 15 residues. Deletions cut 3 bases from V and 3 bases from J, with 12 bases between. CDR3 DNA: TGCGCCAGCAGCTGGGGGCCCAGAGACACCGGGGAGCTGTTTTTT. Translated, it gives CASSWGPRDTGELFF.

The chain joins TRBV29-1 to TRBJ1-3; D not certain. Germline V gene data show CDR1 as SQVTM and CDR2 as ANQGSEA. Trimming shortened V by 0 bases and J by 9 bases, and 12 bases separated the two germline ends. CDR3 length: 13 residues. CDR3 amino acids: CSVEESTGSTIYF. The CDR3 bases are TGCAGCGTTGAAGAAAGCACCGGGAGCACCATATATTTT.

This chain uses TRBV11-2 with TRBJ2-1, with D perhaps TRBD1 (5 bases). This CDR3 spans 18 amino acids. V lost 0 bases and J 0 bases, leaving 15 bases between the germline ends. The V gene's germline CDR1 is SGHAT and CDR2 FQNNGV. DNA of the CDR3: TGTGCCAGCAGCTTAGACGCTCGACAGTCCGGCTCCTACAATGAGCAGTTCTTC. Translated: CASSLDARQSGSYNEQFF. Full variable domain (rest looked up from reference TRBV11-2 and TRBJ2-1): EAGVAQSPRYKIIEKRQSVAFWCNPISGHATLYWYQQILGQGPKLLIQFQNNGVVDDSQLPKDRFSAERLKGVDSTLKIQPAKLEDSAVYLCASSLDARQSGSYNEQFFGPGTRLTVL.

This sequence joins TRBV10-3 and TRBJ2-3; D is possibly TRBD2 (5 bases). The CDR3 totals 17 residues. V lost 0 bases, J lost 0 bases, and 13 bases lay in between. Germline V gene lookup returns CDR1 ENHRY and CDR2 SYGVKD. DNA for the CDR3: TGTGCCATCAGTGAGTCGGAGGACGAACCTAGCACAGATACGCAGTATTTT. Its translation is CAISESEDEPSTDTQYF.

This chain uses TRBV28 with TRBJ2-7; D is unclear. V was clipped by 3 bases and J by 4 bases, with 22 bases between them. The CDR3 is 17 residues long. Germline loops: CDR1 MDHEN, CDR2 SYDVKM. The CDR3 DNA sequence: TGTGCCAGCAGTTTCAGTGCGGTCATAAAAAACTCTTACGAGCAGTACTTC. Protein product: CASSFSAVIKNSYEQYF.